The rows below give T cell receptor beta chains drawn from one sample of a study of post-analysis software for immune sequencing data. MiXCR, applied by TCRdb to the PCR reads, yields one record per CDR3 protein. This table has 650,000 to 850,000 distinct CDR3 sequences, just over 45% appearing once. Sequenced input: blood. Source of these receptors: a girl aged 5 to 17 with multiple sclerosis. CDR3s leave out the opening cysteine and the closing phenylalanine or tryptophan. A D gene is named only where the DNA matches it firmly.

v_call	d_call	cdr3_length	j_call	cdr3_aa
TRBV2	TRBD2	13	TRBJ2-5	ARQASGADQETQY
TRBV4-1	NA	15	TRBJ1-2	ASSQDLGGGSGYGYT
TRBV15	TRBD1	18	TRBJ1-1	ATSRDKGGGTGGTNTEAF
TRBV15	TRBD1	14	TRBJ1-6	ATSRGQGADNSPLH
TRBV30	NA	13	TRBJ2-3	ALRGEGQSTDTQY
TRBV9	NA	14	TRBJ2-2	ASSVLTGGDTGELF
TRBV7-6	TRBD2	13	TRBJ2-5	ASSLELADQETQY
TRBV29-1	NA	12	TRBJ2-7	SVEVTGAPYEQY
TRBV6-1	TRBD2	14	TRBJ2-1	ASSEMGLAGVNEQF
TRBV7-9	TRBD1	13	NA	ASSRTGVHPYEQY
TRBV5-1	TRBD2	13	NA	ASSGGLAGDETQY
TRBV10-3	NA	13	TRBJ2-3	AISESRQFTDTQY
TRBV28	NA	9	TRBJ2-7	ASSLGHEQY
TRBV5-1	TRBD1	14	TRBJ2-3	ASSLGGQTSTDTQY
TRBV29-1	NA	9	TRBJ1-2	TTGGQEGYT
TRBV6-1	NA	9	TRBJ1-1	ASSHGPVVF
TRBV29-1	NA	9	TRBJ1-2	SVGLGDGYT
TRBV29-1	NA	9	TRBJ1-2	SVSGDVGYT
TRBV6-6	NA	12	TRBJ2-1	ASRRKQGLDEQF
TRBV29-1	TRBD2	11	TRBJ2-5	SVGGGSQETQY
TRBV5-1	NA	14	TRBJ2-1	ASSFLLGPASNEQF
TRBV7-2	NA	12	TRBJ2-7	ASSLEKGLYEQY
TRBV20-1	TRBD2	13	TRBJ2-1	SAPSGLAAYNEQF
TRBV20-1	NA	14	TRBJ2-4	SARDLRVSGASEQY
TRBV5-1	NA	13	TRBJ1-2	ASSLGPTDNYGYT
TRBV20-1	TRBD2	13	TRBJ2-1	SARGSPRGGETQF
TRBV12-3/TRBV12-4	TRBD1	10	TRBJ1-1	ASSLDRVEAF
TRBV4-1	NA	12	TRBJ2-1	ASSQDMSYNEQF
TRBV28	NA	13	TRBJ1-4	AGSPPGRPNEKLF
TRBV29-1	TRBD1	16	TRBJ2-5	SVEEPSDITGGMNEQY
TRBV12-3/TRBV12-4	NA	17	TRBJ2-1	ASSLYAPQTVLPYNEQF
TRBV3-1	TRBD2	14	TRBJ2-5	ASSQLAGVGRETQY
TRBV5-1	NA	13	TRBJ2-7	ASSLRPDFSYEQY
TRBV6-5	NA	12	TRBJ2-3	ASSFRVRGDTQY
TRBV9	TRBD1	14	TRBJ2-7	ASSVVPDRGTYEQY
TRBV20-1	NA	15	TRBJ1-5	SAGLFGPNGGNQPQH
TRBV12-3/TRBV12-4	NA	12	TRBJ1-4	ASSRGTINEKLF
TRBV20-1	NA	8	TRBJ1-1	SATGTAAF
TRBV6-6	NA	12	TRBJ1-1	ASSYSDPETEAF
TRBV21-1	NA	14	TRBJ2-5	ASSKVRGRGQETQY
TRBV20-1	NA	11	TRBJ2-7	SASSAAAYEQY
TRBV28	NA	10	TRBJ1-4	ASRGGYEKLF
TRBV5-1	NA	13	TRBJ1-6	ASSVDRGGNSPLH
TRBV20-1	NA	11	TRBJ1-2	SAPRGGDYGYT
TRBV28	NA	11	TRBJ2-5	ASSLLGRETQY
TRBV20-1	TRBD1	16	TRBJ2-1	SARGPPGTGVAGDQQF
TRBV12-3/TRBV12-4	TRBD2	15	TRBJ2-5	ASSLGGLATIQETQY
TRBV6-2/TRBV6-3	NA	14	TRBJ1-2	ASSYVEEPTNYGYT
TRBV7-9	TRBD1	12	TRBJ2-7	ASRPAQGAFEQY
TRBV28	TRBD1	15	TRBJ2-7	ASSPSPDRGRPYEQY
TRBV7-2	NA	12	NA	ASSFGLSVETQY
TRBV20-1	TRBD2	16	TRBJ2-1	SARDQGSWVSGRNEQF
TRBV7-2	TRBD2	13	TRBJ2-7	ASSLGLALSYEQY